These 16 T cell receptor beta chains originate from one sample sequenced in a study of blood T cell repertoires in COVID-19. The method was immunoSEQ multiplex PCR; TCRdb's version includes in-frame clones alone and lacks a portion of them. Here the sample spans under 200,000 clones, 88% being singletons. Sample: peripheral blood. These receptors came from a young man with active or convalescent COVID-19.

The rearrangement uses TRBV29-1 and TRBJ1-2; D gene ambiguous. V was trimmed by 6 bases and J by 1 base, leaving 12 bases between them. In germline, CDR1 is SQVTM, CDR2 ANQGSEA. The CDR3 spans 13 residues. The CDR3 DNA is TGCAGCGTGTTAGTGGTTAATAACTATGGCTACACCTTC. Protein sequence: CSVLVVNNYGYTF.

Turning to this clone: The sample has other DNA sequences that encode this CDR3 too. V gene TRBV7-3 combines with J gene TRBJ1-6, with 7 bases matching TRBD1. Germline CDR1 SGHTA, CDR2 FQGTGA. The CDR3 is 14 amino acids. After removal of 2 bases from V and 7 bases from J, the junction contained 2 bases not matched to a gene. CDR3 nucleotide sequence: TGTGCCAGCAGCTTAGGGACAGAAAATTCACCCCTCCACTTT. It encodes CASSLGTENSPLHF.

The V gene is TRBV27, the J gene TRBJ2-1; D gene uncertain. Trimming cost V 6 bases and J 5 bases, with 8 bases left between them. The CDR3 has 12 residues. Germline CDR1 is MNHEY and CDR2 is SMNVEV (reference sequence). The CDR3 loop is CASRGLNNEQFF. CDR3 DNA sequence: TGTGCCAGCAGGGGCCTAAACAATGAGCAGTTCTTC.

CDR3 sequence reads: CASSLTDYEQYF. In DNA, the CDR3 is TGTGCCAGCAGTCTGACAGATTACGAGCAGTACTTC. This chain links TRBV12-3 or TRBV12-4 with TRBJ2-7; D might be TRBD1 (5 bases). Trimming stripped 5 bases from V and 4 bases from J, with 9 bases between. The CDR3 length is 12 residues.

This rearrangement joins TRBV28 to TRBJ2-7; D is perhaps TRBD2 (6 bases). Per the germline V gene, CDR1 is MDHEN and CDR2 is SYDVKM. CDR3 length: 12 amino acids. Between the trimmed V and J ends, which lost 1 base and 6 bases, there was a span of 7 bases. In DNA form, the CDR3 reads TGTGCCAGCAGTTTATTGGGGGGCGAGCAGTACTTC. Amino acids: CASSLLGGEQYF.

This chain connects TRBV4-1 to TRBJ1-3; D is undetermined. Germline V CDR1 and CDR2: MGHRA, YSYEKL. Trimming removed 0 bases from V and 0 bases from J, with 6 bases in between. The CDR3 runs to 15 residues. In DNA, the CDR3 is TGCGCCAGCAGCCAAGAACCCAGCTCTGGAAACACCATATATTTT. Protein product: CASSQEPSSGNTIYF.

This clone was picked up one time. CDR3 in DNA: TGTGCCAGCGTTGGCGGCGCTGGGTATAATTCACCCCTCCACTTT. It specifies CASVGGAGYNSPLHF. The genes are TRBV6-5 and TRBJ1-6, with D unresolved. Looked up from germline, CDR1 is MNHEY and CDR2 is SVGAGI. The CDR3 extends over 15 amino acids. V gave up 8 bases and J gave up 4 bases, with 15 bases separating them.

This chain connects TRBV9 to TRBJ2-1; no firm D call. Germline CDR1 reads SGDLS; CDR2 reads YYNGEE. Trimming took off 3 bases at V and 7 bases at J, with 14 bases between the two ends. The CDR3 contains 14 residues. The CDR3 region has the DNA TGTGCCAGCAGCGGGAGTGGTCTCTTAAATGAGCAGTTCTTC. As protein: CASSGSGLLNEQFF.

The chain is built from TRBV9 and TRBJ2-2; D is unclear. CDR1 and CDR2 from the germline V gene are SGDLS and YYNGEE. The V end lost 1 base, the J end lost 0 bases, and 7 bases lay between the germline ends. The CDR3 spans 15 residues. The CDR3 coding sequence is TGTGCCAGCAGCGTAAACACCGCGAACACCGGGGAGCTGTTTTTT. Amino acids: CASSVNTANTGELFF.

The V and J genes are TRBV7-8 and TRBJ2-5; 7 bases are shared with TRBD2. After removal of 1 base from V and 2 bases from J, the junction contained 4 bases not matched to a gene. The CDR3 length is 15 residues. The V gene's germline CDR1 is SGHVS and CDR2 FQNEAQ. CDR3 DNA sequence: TGTGCCAGCAGCTTAGGGGCTAGCGGTCAAGAGACCCAGTACTTC. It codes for CASSLGASGQETQYF.

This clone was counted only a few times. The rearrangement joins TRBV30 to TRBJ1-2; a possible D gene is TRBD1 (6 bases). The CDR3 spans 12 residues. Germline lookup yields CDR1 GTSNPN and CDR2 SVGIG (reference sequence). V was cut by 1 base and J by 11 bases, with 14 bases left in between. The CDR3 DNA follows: TGTGCCTGGAGTGCCTCGGGACAAGGATACACCTTC. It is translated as CAWSASGQGYTF.

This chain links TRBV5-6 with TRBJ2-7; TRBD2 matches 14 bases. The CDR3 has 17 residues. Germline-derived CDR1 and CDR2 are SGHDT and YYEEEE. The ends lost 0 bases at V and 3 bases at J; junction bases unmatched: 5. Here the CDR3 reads CASSLGLAGGKIYEQYF. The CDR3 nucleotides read TGTGCCAGCAGCTTGGGACTAGCGGGGGGGAAAATCTACGAGCAGTACTTC.

As DNA, the CDR3 is TGTGCCAGCAGCGCCCGGACAGGGTACAATCAGCCCCAGCATTTT. This gives the protein CASSARTGYNQPQHF. This chain links TRBV7-8 with TRBJ1-5; TRBD1 aligns across 8 bases. Germline V gene lookup returns CDR1 SGHVS and CDR2 FQNEAQ. With V trimmed by 5 bases and J by 3 bases, 6 bases remained unmatched. The CDR3 is made up of 15 amino acids.

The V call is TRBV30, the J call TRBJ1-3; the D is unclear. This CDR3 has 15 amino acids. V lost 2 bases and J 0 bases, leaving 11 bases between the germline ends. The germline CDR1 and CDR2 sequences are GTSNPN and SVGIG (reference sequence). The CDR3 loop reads CAWSRPGNSGNTIYF. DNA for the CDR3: TGTGCCTGGAGTAGACCCGGGAACTCTGGAAACACCATATATTTT.

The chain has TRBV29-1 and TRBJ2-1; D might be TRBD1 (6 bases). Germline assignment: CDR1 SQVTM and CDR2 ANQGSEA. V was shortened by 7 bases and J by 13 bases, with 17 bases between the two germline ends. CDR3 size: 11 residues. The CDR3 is CSEETGTRQFF. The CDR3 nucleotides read TGCAGCGAAGAGACCGGGACAAGACAGTTCTTC.

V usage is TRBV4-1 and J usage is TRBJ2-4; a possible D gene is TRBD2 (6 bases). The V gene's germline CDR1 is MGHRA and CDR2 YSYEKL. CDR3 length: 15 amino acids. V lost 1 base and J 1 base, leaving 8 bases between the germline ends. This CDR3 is CASSQGAGAKNIQYF. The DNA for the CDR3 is TGCGCCAGCAGCCAAGGGGCGGGGGCCAAAAACATTCAGTACTTC.